This entry lists 9 T cell receptor beta chains sequenced from one sample in a study of T-cell reconstitution after alpha-beta-depleted transplantation in children. Unique molecular identifiers featured in how the TCRbeta library was prepared. TCRdb called the PCR reads again in MiXCR, with one record for every CDR3 protein. The sample includes over 400,000 distinct CDR3 sequences, 12% seen only once; the top ten take around 6.1%. Sequenced material: PBMCs from the stem cell graft donor, taken from the stem cell graft. The receptors were sampled from a human donor who donated a stem cell graft to a child with combined immunodeficiency.

The rearrangement uses TRBV12-3 or TRBV12-4 and TRBJ2-6, with D hard to call. This CDR3 region has 15 residues. Between the trimmed V and J ends, which lost 3 bases and 3 bases, there was a span of 9 bases. CDR3 bases: TGTGCCAGCAGTTTGGTGTGGGATGGGGCCAACGTCCTGACTTTC. Encoded protein: CASSLVWDGANVLTF.

This clonotype was recorded only once. The genes are TRBV15 and TRBJ2-3, with D perhaps matching TRBD1 (5 bases). This CDR3 has 14 amino acids. Germline V gene data show CDR1 as LNHNV and CDR2 as YYDKDF (reference sequence). Trimming left V 5 bases short and J 3 bases short, with 12 bases between. CDR3 bases: TGTGCCACCAGCTTACAGCGACAGACAGATACGCAGTATTTT. Its protein product is CATSLQRQTDTQYF.

For the CDR3, the DNA is TGTGCCAGCAGCGTAGATGAGGGGGCCTATGGAAACACCATATATTTT. Translation gives CASSVDEGAYGNTIYF. The chain couples TRBV9 to TRBJ1-3; 7 bases match TRBD1. The junction had 6 bases not matched to a gene; V was cut back by 0 bases and J by 3 bases. This CDR3 is 16 amino acids long. CDR1 is SGDLS, CDR2 YYNGEE, per germline.

This clonotype was detected only a few times. The V and J genes are TRBV7-8 and TRBJ2-5; D is uncertain. The CDR3 runs to 17 residues. V dropped 1 base and J dropped 5 bases, with 20 bases sitting between them. Germline V gene lookup returns CDR1 SGHVS and CDR2 FQNEAQ. The CDR3 DNA reads as TGTGCCAGCAGCTTAGGCCCCGGACGGCAAACCGGGGAGACCCAGTACTTC. Protein product: CASSLGPGRQTGETQYF.

This clonotype was seen repeatedly, ten times or more. The chain recombines TRBV12-3 or TRBV12-4 with TRBJ1-2; 7 nucleotides line up with TRBD1. The CDR3 is 13 residues long. With 6 bases clipped from V and 2 bases from J, the junction kept 3 bases outside the gene matches. CDR3 nucleotide sequence: TGTGCCAGCAGGCCGGGACAGAACTATGGCTACACCTTC. Encoded protein: CASRPGQNYGYTF.

The rearrangement uses TRBV6-2 or TRBV6-3 and TRBJ2-5; D not certain. Per germline, CDR1 MNHEY and CDR2 SVGEGT. This CDR3 spans 13 amino acids. Trimming took 5 bases from V and 3 from J, leaving 10 bases between them. The CDR3 nucleotides are TGTGCCAGCAGTGGCAGGACGGAAGAGACCCAGTACTTC. Protein sequence: CASSGRTEETQYF.

This clonotype was picked up many times. V gene TRBV20-1 combines with J gene TRBJ2-1; 9 bases align to TRBD2. Germline loops: CDR1 DFQATT, CDR2 SNEGSKA (reference sequence). The trim removed 6 bases at V and 8 bases at J, leaving 11 bases unmatched. The CDR3 loop spans 14 amino acids. The CDR3 protein is CSAKTSGPADEQFF. In DNA, the CDR3 is TGCAGTGCCAAGACTAGCGGCCCTGCGGATGAGCAGTTCTTC.

This clonotype was observed at least ten times. V usage is TRBV6-1 and J usage is TRBJ2-4, with TRBD2 matching 9 bases. Per germline, CDR1 MNHNS and CDR2 SASEGT. The CDR3 is 14 residues long. V dropped 8 bases and J dropped 1; count of bases not matched to a gene: 3. CDR3 in DNA: TGTGCCAGCGGGGCGGGGGGGGCCAAAAACATTCAGTACTTC. It yields the protein CASGAGGAKNIQYF.

This clonotype was observed a single time. This chain uses TRBV29-1 with TRBJ2-7; 7 bases agree with TRBD2. CDR3 length equals 12 residues. Losses at the gene ends were 8 bases for V and 2 bases for J; bases not matched to a gene: 6. Germline CDR1 SQVTM, CDR2 ANQGSEA. DNA of the CDR3: TGCAGCACCGGGGAGGGACCCTACGAGCAGTACTTC. As protein: CSTGEGPYEQYF.